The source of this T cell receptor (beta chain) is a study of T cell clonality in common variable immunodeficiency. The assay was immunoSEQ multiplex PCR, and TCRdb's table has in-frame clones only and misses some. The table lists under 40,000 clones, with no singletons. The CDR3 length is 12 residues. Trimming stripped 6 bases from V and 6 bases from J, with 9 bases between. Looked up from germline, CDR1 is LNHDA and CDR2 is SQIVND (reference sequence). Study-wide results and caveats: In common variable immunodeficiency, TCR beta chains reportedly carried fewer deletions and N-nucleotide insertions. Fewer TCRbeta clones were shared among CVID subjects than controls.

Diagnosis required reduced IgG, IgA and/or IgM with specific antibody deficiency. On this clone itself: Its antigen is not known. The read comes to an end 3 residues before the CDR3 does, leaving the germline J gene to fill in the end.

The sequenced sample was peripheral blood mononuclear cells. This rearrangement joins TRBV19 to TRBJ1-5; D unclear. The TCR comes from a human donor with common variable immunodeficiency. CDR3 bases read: TGTGCCAGTAGCCGACCGGGTCAGCCC. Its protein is CASSRPGQP. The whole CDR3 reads CASSRPGQPQHF.